This entry lists 8 T cell receptor beta chains sequenced from one sample in a study of OX40 agonist ivuxolimab in advanced cancers. Clones were read by immunoSEQ multiplex PCR, and TCRdb kept only the in-frame ones, dropping some. The repertoire holds roughly 80,000 clones, approximately 86% seen once, with around 0.79% in the top ten. The starting material was CD4+ or CD8+ T cells sorted from blood, obtained in a trial of the OX40 agonist ivuxolimab. The receptors originated from an adult with an advanced solid tumor such as melanoma, head and neck, liver or kidney cancer.

The rearrangement uses TRBV11-3 and TRBJ2-2; 8 bases line up with TRBD1. Losses at the gene ends were 4 bases for V and 6 bases for J; bases not matched to a gene: 7. This CDR3 has 15 residues. Germline CDR1 is SGHNT and CDR2 is YENEEA. Written as DNA, the CDR3 is TGTGCCAGCAGCTCGGGTCGGACAGGGTCCGGGGAGCTGTTTTTT. Its translation is CASSSGRTGSGELFF. Using reference TRBV11-3 and TRBJ2-2 for the parts outside the CDR3, the full variable domain is EAGVVQSPRYKIIEKKQPVAFWCNPISGHNTLYWYLQNLGQGPELLIRYENEEAVDDSQLPKDRFSAERLKGVDSTLKIQPAELGDSAVYLCASSSGRTGSGELFFGEGSRLTVL.

This rearrangement joins TRBV30 to TRBJ2-5, with D perhaps TRBD2 (6 bases). CDR1 and CDR2 (germline): GTSNPN, SVGIG (reference sequence). The CDR3 length is 13 residues. Trimming took 2 bases from V and 1 from J, leaving 8 bases between them. The CDR3 region has the DNA TGTGCCTGGAGTCGGGGGTCCCAAGAGACCCAGTACTTC. It yields the protein CAWSRGSQETQYF. Supplemented by reference TRBV30 and TRBJ2-5, the full variable domain reads SQTIHQWPATLVQPVGSPLSLECTVEGTSNPNLYWYRQAAGRGLQLLFYSVGIGQISSEVPQNLSASRPQDRQFILSSKKLLLSDSGFYLCAWSRGSQETQYFGPGTRLLVL.

In DNA, the CDR3 is TGTGCCATCAGTGATCCCGGGCGTGATGAAAAACTGTTTTTT. The encoded protein is CAISDPGRDEKLFF. The V call is TRBV10-3, the J call TRBJ1-4; no reliable D call. The CDR3 contains 14 residues. The germline V gene encodes CDR1 ENHRY and CDR2 SYGVKD. Between the trimmed V and J ends, which lost 3 bases and 6 bases, there was a span of 11 bases.

V usage is TRBV7-9 and J usage is TRBJ1-1; TRBD1 is a possible D gene (5 bases). The CDR3 covers 14 residues. Trimming removed 3 bases at V and 2 bases at J, with 10 bases between. The germline V gene encodes CDR1 SEHNR and CDR2 FQNEAQ (reference sequence). The CDR3, as DNA: TGTGCCAGCAGCTTCCTGACAGCTAACACTGAAGCTTTCTTT. Translation: CASSFLTANTEAFF. The variable domain in full, completed from reference TRBV7-9 and TRBJ1-1, reads DTGVSQNPRHKITKRGQNVTFRCDPISEHNRLYWYRQTLGQGPEFLTYFQNEAQLEKSRLLSDRFSAERPKGSFSTLEIQRTEQGDSAMYLCASSFLTANTEAFFGQGTRLTVV.

This chain joins TRBV19 and TRBJ2-7; D call uncertain. CDR1 LNHDA and CDR2 SQIVND come from the germline V gene (reference sequence). Trimming pared 7 bases from V and 0 bases from J, leaving 13 bases between. This CDR3 is built from 14 residues. The DNA for the CDR3 is TGTGCCAGTACTCTGGACGGTAGCTCCTACGAGCAGTACTTC. Translated, it gives CASTLDGSSYEQYF.

The CDR3 is CASSMAGNEQFF. Written as DNA, the CDR3 is TGTGCCAGTAGTATGGCGGGGAATGAGCAGTTCTTC. The chain is built from TRBV19 and TRBJ2-1; maybe TRBD2 (6 bases). This CDR3 spans 12 amino acids. Germline CDR1 and CDR2: LNHDA and SQIVND (reference sequence). The germline V and J ends were trimmed by 3 bases and 7 bases, with 7 bases remaining between them. The complete variable domain, with remaining parts taken from reference TRBV19 and TRBJ2-1, reads DGGITQSPKYLFRKEGQNVTLSCEQNLNHDAMYWYRQDPGQGLRLIYYSQIVNDFQKGDIAEGYSVSREKKESFPLTVTSAQKNPTAFYLCASSMAGNEQFFGPGTRLTVL.

This chain links TRBV9 with TRBJ2-3; TRBD2 might be the D (5 bases). The CDR3 runs to 16 residues. CDR1 is SGDLS, CDR2 YYNGEE, per germline. V was pared by 5 bases and J by 4 bases, with 20 bases between. This CDR3 is CASSPRRLPGADTQYF. In nucleotides, the CDR3 is TGTGCCAGCAGTCCTAGAAGACTACCCGGCGCAGATACGCAGTATTTT.

This sequence joins TRBV30 and TRBJ2-7; unclear D gene. The V gene lost 7 bases and the J gene lost 5 bases, with 12 bases spanning the gap. The CDR3 extends over 11 amino acids. Germline loops: CDR1 GTSNPN, CDR2 SVGIG (reference sequence). The CDR3 loop is CASLIYNEQYF. DNA of the CDR3: TGTGCCTCACTAATTTACAACGAGCAGTACTTC.